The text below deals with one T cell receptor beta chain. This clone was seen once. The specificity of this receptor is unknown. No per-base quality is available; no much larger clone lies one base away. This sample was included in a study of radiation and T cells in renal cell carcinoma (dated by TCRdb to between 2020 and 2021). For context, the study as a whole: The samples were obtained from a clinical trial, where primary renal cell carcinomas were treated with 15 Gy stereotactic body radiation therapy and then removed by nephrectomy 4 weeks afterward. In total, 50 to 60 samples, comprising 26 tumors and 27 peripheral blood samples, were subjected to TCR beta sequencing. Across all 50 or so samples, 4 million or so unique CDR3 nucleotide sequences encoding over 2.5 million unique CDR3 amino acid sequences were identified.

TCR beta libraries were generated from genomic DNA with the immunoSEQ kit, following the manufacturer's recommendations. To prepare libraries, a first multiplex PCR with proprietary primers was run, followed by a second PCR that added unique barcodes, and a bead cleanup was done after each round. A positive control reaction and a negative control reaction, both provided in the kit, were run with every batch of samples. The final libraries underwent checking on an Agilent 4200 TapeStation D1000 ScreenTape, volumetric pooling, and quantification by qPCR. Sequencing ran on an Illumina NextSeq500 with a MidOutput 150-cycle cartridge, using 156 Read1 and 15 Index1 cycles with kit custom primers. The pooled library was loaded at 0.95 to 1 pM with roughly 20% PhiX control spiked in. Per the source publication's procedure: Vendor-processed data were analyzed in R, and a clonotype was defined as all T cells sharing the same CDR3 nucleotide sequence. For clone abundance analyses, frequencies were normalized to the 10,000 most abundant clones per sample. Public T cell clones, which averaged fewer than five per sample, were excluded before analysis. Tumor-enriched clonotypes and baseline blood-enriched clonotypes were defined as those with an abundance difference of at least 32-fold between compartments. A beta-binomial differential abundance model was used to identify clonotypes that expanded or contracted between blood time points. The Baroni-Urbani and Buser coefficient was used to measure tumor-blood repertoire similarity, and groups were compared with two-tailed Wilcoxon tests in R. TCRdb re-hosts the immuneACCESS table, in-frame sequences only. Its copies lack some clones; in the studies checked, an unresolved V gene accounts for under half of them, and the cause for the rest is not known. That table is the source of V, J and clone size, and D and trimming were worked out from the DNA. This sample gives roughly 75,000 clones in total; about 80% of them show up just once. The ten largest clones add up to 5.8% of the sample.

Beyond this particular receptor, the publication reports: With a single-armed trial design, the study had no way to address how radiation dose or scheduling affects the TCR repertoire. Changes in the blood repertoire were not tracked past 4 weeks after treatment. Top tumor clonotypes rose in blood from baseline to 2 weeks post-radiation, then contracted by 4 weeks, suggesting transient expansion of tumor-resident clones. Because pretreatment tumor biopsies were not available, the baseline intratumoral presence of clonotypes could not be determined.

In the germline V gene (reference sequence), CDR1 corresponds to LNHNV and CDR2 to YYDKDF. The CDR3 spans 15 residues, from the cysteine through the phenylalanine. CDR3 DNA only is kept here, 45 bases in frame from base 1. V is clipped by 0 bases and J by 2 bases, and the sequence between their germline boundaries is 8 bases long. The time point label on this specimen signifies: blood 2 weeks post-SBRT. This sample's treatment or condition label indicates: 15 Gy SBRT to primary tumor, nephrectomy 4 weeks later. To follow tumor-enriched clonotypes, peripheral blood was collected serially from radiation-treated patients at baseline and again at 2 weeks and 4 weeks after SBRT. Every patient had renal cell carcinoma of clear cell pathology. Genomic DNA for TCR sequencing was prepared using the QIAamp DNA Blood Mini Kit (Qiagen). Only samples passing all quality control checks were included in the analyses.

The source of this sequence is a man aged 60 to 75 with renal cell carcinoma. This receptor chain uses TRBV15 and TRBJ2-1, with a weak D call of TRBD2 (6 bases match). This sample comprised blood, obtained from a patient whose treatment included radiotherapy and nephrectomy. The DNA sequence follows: TGTGCCACCAGCAGAGATGCGGGAACCTACAATGAGCAGTTCTTC. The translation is CATSRDAGTYNEQFF.